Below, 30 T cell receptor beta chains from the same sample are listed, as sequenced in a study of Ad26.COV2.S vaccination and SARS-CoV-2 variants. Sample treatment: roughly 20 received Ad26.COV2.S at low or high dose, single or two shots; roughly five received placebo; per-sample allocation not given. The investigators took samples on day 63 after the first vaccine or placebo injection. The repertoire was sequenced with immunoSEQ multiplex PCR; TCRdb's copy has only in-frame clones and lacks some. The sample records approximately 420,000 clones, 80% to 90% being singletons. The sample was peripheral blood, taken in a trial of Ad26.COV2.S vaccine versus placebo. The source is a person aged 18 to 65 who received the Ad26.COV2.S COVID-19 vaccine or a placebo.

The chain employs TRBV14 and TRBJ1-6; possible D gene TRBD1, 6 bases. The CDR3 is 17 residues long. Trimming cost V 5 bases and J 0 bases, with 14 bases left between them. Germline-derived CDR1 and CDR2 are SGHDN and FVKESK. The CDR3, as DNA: TGTGCCAGCAGCGCGGACAGACCGAGCTCCTATAATTCACCCCTCCACTTT. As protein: CASSADRPSSYNSPLHF. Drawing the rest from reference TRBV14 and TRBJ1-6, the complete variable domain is EAGVTQFPSHSVIEKGQTVTLRCDPISGHDNLYWYRRVMGKEIKFLLHFVKESKQDESGMPNNRFLAERTGGTYSTLKVQPAELEDSGVYFCASSADRPSSYNSPLHFGNGTRLTVT.

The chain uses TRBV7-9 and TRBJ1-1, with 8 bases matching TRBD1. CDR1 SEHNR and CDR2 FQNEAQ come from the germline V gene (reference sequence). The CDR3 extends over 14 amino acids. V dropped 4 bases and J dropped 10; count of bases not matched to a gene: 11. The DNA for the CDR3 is TGTGCCAGCAGCTCCACCGACAGGGGCCTTTCAGCTTTCTTT. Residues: CASSSTDRGLSAFF.

The CDR3 nucleotides read TGTGCCAGTAGTGGGAACCGGGACAGCTCCTACGAGCAGTACTTC. This codes for CASSGNRDSSYEQYF. V is TRBV19 and J is TRBJ2-7; 7 nucleotides line up with TRBD1. V dropped 5 bases and J dropped 0; count of bases not matched to a gene: 7. Germline V gene lookup returns CDR1 LNHDA and CDR2 SQIVND (reference sequence). The CDR3 is made up of 15 amino acids.

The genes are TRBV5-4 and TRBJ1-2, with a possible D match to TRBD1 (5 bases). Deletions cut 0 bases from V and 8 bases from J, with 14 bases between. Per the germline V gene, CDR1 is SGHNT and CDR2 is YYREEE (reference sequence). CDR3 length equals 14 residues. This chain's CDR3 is CASSLEWGIRGYTF. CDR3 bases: TGTGCCAGCAGCTTGGAGTGGGGGATAAGGGGCTACACCTTC. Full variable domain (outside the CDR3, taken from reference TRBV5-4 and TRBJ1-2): ETGVTQSPTHLIKTRGQQVTLRCSSQSGHNTVSWYQQALGQGPQFIFQYYREEENGRGNFPPRFSGLQFPNYSSELNVNALELDDSALYLCASSLEWGIRGYTFGSGTRLTVV.

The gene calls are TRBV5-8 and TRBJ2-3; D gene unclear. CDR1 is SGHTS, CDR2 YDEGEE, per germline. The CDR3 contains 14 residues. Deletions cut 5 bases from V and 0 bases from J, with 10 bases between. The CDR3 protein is CASSSSRSTDTQYF. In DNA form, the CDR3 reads TGTGCCAGCAGTTCTTCAAGAAGCACAGATACGCAGTATTTT.

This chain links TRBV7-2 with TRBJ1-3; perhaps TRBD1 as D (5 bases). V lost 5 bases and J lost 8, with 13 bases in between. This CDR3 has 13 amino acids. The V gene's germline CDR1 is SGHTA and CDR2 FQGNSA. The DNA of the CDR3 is TGTGCCAGCAGCCCCAGGGTCGCGTACACCATATATTTT. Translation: CASSPRVAYTIYF.

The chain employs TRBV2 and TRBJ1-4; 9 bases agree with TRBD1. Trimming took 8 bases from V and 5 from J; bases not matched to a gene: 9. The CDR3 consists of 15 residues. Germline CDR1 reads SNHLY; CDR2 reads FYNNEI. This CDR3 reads CASVQQGAANEKLFF. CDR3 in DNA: TGTGCCAGCGTTCAACAGGGGGCTGCGAATGAAAAACTGTTTTTT.

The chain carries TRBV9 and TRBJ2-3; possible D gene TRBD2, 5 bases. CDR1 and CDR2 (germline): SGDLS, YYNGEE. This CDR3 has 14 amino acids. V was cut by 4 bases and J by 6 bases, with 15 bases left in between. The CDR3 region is CASSSQDRGDTQYF. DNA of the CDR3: TGTGCCAGCAGCTCCCAGGACCGCGGGGATACGCAGTATTTT.

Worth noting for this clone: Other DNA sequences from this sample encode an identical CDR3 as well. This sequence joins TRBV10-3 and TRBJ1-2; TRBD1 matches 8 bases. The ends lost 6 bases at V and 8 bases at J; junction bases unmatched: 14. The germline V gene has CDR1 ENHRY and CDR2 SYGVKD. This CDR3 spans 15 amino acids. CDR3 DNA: TGTGCCATCAGCGACCCTGGGCAGGGGGCTTCGGGCTACACCTTC. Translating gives CAISDPGQGASGYTF.

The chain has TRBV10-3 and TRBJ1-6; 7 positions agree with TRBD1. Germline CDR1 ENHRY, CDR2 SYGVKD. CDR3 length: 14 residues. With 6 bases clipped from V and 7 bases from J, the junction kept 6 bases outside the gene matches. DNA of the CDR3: TGTGCCATCAGCCGGGACAGAGTAAATTCACCCCTCCACTTT. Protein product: CAISRDRVNSPLHF.

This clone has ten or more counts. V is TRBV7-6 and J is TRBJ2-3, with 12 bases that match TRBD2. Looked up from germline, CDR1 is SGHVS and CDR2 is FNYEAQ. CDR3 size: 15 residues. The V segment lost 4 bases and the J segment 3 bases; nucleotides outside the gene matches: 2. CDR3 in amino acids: CASSSSGGGTDTQYF. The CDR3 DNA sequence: TGTGCCAGCAGCTCTAGCGGGGGGGGGACAGATACGCAGTATTTT.

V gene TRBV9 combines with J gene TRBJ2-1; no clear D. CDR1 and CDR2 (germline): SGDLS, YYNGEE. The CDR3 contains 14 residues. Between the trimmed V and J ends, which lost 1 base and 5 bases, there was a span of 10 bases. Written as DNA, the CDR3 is TGTGCCAGCAGCGTAACTCCTAGGGACAATGAGCAGTTCTTC. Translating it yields CASSVTPRDNEQFF.

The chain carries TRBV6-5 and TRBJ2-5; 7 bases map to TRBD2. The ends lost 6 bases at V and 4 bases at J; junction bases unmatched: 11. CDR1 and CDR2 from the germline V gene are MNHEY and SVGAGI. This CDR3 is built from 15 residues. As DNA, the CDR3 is TGTGCCAGCAGCCCAGGGTGGGGGGGAGGAGAGACCCAGTACTTC. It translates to CASSPGWGGGETQYF.

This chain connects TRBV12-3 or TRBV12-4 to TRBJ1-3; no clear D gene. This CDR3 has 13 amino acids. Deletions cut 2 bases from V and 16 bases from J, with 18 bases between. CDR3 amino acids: CASSLISTVLYYF. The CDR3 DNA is TGTGCCAGCAGTTTAATTTCAACAGTCCTTTATTATTTT.

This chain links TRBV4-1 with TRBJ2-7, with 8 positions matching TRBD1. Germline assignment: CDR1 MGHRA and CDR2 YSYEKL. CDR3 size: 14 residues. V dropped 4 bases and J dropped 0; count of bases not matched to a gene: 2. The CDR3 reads CASSRGQGSYEQYF. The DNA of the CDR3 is TGCGCCAGCAGCCGTGGACAGGGCTCCTACGAGCAGTACTTC.

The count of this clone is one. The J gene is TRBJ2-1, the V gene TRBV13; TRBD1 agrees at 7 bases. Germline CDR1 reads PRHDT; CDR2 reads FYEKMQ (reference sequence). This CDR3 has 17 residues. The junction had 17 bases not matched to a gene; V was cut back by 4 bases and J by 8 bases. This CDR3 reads CASSWSTQQGIGDEQFF. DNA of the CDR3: TGTGCCAGCAGCTGGTCGACCCAACAGGGGATAGGGGATGAGCAGTTCTTC.

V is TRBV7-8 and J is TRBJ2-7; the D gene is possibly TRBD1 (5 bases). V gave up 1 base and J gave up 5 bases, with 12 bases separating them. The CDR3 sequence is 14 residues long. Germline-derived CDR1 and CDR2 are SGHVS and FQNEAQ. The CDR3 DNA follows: TGTGCCAGCAGCTTAGAGTCAGGGTCGGACGAGCAGTACTTC. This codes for CASSLESGSDEQYF. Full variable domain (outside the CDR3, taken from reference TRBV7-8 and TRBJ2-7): GAGVSQSPRYKVAKRGQDVALRCDPISGHVSLFWYQQALGQGPEFLTYFQNEAQLDKSGLPSDRFFAERPEGSVSTLKIQRTQQEDSAVYLCASSLESGSDEQYFGPGTRLTVT.

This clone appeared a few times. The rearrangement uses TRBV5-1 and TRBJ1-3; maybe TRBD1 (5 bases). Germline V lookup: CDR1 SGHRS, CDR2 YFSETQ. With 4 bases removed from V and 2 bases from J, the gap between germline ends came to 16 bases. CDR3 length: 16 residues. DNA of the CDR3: TGCGCCAGCAGCCCCGAGGTCAGGGTAGCTGGAAACACCATATATTTT. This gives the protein CASSPEVRVAGNTIYF.

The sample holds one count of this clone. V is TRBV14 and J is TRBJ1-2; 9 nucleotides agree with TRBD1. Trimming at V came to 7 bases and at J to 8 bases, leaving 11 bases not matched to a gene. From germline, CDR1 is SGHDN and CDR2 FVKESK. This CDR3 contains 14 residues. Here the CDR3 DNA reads TGTGCCAGCACCTCCGGGACAGGGATGAAAGGCTACACCTTC. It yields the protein CASTSGTGMKGYTF. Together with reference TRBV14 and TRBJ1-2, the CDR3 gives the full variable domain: EAGVTQFPSHSVIEKGQTVTLRCDPISGHDNLYWYRRVMGKEIKFLLHFVKESKQDESGMPNNRFLAERTGGTYSTLKVQPAELEDSGVYFCASTSGTGMKGYTFGSGTRLTVV.

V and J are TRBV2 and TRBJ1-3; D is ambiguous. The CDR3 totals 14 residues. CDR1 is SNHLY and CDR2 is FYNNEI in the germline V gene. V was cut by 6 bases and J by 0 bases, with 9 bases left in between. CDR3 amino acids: CASRYTFSGNTIYF. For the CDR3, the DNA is TGTGCCAGCAGGTACACATTCTCTGGAAACACCATATATTTT.

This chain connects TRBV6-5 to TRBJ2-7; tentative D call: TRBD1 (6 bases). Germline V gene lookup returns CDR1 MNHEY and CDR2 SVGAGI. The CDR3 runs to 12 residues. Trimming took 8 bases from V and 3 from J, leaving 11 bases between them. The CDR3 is CASAGAHYEQYF. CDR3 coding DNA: TGTGCCAGCGCAGGGGCACACTACGAGCAGTACTTC.

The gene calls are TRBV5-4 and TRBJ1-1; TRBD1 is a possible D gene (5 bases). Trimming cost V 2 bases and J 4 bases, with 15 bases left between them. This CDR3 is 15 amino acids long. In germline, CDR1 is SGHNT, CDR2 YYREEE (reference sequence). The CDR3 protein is CASSLLGAGGTEAFF. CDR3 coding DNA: TGTGCCAGCAGCTTACTTGGGGCGGGAGGCACTGAAGCTTTCTTT.

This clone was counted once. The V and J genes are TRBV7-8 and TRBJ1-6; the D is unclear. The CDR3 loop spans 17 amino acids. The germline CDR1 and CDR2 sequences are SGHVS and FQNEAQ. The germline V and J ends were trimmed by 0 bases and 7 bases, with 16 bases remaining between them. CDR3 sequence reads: CASSLAGGINSNSPLHF. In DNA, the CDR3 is TGTGCCAGCAGCTTAGCGGGCGGGATAAATTCAAATTCACCCCTCCACTTT.

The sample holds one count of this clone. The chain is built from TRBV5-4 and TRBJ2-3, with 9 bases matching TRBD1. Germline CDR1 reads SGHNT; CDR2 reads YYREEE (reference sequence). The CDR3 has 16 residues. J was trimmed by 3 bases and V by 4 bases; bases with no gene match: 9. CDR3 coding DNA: TGTGCCAGCAGCGGGGATAGGGACAGGGTGACAGATACGCAGTATTTT. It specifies CASSGDRDRVTDTQYF.

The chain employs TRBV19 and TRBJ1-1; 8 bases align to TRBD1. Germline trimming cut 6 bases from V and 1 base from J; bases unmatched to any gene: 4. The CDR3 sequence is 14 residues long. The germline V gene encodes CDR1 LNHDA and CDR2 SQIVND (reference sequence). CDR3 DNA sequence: TGTGCCAGTAGCTCAGGGGGCTGGAACACTGAAGCTTTCTTT. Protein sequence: CASSSGGWNTEAFF.

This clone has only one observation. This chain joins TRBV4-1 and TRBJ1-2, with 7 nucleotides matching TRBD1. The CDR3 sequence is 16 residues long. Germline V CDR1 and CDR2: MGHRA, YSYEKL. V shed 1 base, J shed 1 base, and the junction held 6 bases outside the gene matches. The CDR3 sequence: CASSQVLGTDNYGYTF. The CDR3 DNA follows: TGCGCCAGCAGCCAAGTTTTGGGGACAGATAACTATGGCTACACCTTC.

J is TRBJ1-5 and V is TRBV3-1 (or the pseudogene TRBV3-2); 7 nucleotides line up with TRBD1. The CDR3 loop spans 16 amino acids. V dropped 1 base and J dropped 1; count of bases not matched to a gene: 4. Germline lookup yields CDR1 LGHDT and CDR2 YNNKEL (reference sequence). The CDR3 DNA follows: TGTGCCAGCAGCCAAGGGGCAGGGGGAAGCAATCAGCCCCAGCATTTT. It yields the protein CASSQGAGGSNQPQHF.

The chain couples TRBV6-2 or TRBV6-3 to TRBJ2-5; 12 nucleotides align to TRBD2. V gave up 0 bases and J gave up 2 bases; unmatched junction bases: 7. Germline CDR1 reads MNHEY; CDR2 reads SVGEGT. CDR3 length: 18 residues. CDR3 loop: CASSYSTRLAGAQETQYF. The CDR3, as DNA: TGTGCCAGCAGTTACTCCACGAGACTAGCGGGGGCTCAAGAGACCCAGTACTTC.

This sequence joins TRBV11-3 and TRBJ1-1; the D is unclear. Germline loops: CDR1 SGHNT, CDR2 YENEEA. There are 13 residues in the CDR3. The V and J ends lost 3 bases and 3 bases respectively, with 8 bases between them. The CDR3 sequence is CASSFRVDTEAFF. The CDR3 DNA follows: TGTGCCAGCAGCTTTAGGGTGGACACTGAAGCTTTCTTT.

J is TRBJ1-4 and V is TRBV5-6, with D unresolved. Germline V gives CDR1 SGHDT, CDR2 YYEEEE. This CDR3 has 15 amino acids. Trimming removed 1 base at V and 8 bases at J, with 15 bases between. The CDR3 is CASSLRSDIGEKLFF. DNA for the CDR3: TGTGCCAGCAGCTTGAGGAGTGATATTGGGGAAAAACTGTTTTTT.